This is a list of T cell receptor beta chains from one sample in a study of T-cell memory formation after mild COVID-19. One entry per CDR3 protein, called by TCRdb with MiXCR from the 5' RACE reads. In the table there are around 440,000 distinct CDR3 sequences, about 18% of which are singletons. The sequencing sample was made of PBMCs or a T cell subset sorted from them (not recorded which). Receptors originate from an adult woman who had mild COVID-19 (a few samples of this study predate the infection). Cell type and time point are not known. The CDR3 runs from the conserved cysteine through the conserved F or W. The order of the fields is D gene, clone size, V gene, J gene, CDR3 DNA, CDR3 protein. D genes are given only for firm matches. Clone size appears in some rows only: once, few, many, or a class for an expanded clone.

TRBD1	-	TRBV12-3/TRBV12-4	TRBJ2-1	TGTGCCAGCAGAGGGGACAGGGGGAGGAACAATGAGCAGTTCTTC	CASRGDRGRNNEQFF
TRBD1	-	TRBV9	TRBJ2-6	TGTGCCAGCAGCCCCGGGACAGGCAGGGATTATCTCTCTGGGGCCAACGTCCTGACTTTC	CASSPGTGRDYLSGANVLTF
-	-	TRBV12-3/TRBV12-4	TRBJ2-5	TGTGCCAGCAGTCCGGGACTGGGAAACCAAGAGACCCAGTACTTC	CASSPGLGNQETQYF
TRBD2	-	TRBV4-3	TRBJ2-1	TGCGCCAGCAGCCAAGGACTAGCGGGAGCGTATGAGCAGTTCTTC	CASSQGLAGAYEQFF
TRBD2	-	TRBV24-1	TRBJ2-2	TGTGCCACCAGTGACATAGCGGGAGAAGGAACCGGGGAGCTGTTTTTT	CATSDIAGEGTGELFF
TRBD2	-	TRBV6-5	TRBJ2-7	TGTGCCAGCGGAGCGGGGGGGGGTCACTACGAGCAGTACTTC	CASGAGGGHYEQYF
-	-	TRBV29-1	TRBJ2-1	TGCAGCGTTGAAGCTCTAGGTGAGCAGTTCTTC	CSVEALGEQFF
-	many	TRBV27	TRBJ2-7	TGTGCCAGCACCCCCCTAGCCTCCCAGGGCACCTACGAGCAGTACTTC	CASTPLASQGTYEQYF
-	-	TRBV4-3	TRBJ2-7	TGCGCCAGCAGCCAAGATGCAAGTAACCTAGGCTACGAGCAGTACTTC	CASSQDASNLGYEQYF
-	many	TRBV7-9	TRBJ1-1	TGTGCCAGCAGGCCCGGGGTCGGGAACACTGAAGCTTTCTTT	CASRPGVGNTEAFF
-	-	TRBV6-5	TRBJ2-7	TGTGCCAGCAGTGATCCGGGAACTCCGCTCTACGAGCAGTACTTC	CASSDPGTPLYEQYF
-	-	TRBV14	TRBJ2-2	TGTGCCAGCAGCCAAGTTTTTAACACCGGGGAGCTGTTTTTT	CASSQVFNTGELFF
-	-	TRBV18	TRBJ1-1	TGTGCCAGCTCGGACAACATGAACACTGAAGCTTTCTTT	CASSDNMNTEAFF